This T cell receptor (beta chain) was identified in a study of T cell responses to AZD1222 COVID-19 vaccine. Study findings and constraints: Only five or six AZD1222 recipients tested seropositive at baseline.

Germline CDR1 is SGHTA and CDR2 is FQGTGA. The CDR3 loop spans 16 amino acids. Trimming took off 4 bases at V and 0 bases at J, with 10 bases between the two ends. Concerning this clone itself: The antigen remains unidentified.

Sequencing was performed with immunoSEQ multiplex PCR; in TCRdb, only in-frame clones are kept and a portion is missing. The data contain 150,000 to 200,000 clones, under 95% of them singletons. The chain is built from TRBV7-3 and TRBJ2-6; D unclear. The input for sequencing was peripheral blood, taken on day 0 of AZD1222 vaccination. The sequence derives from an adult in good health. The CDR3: CASSSPNFSGANVLTF. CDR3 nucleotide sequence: TGTGCCAGCAGCTCACCAAATTTCTCTGGGGCCAACGTCCTGACTTTC.